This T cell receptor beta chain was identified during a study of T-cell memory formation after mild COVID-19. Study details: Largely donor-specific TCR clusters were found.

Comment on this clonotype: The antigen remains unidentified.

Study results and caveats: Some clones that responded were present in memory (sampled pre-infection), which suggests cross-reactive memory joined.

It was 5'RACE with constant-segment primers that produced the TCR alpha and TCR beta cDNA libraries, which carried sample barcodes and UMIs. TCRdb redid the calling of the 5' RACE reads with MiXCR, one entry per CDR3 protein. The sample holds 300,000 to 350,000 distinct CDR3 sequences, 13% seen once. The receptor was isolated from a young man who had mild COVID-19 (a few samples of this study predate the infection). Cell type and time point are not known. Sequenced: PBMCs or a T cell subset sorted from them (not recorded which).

The CDR3 protein is CASSFDTSYNEQFF. The DNA of the CDR3 is TGTGCCAGCAGCTTCGACACCTCCTACAATGAGCAGTTCTTC. The chain is built from TRBV7-3 and TRBJ2-1; D call uncertain. Trimming left V 3 bases short and J 0 bases short, with 6 bases between. The CDR3 runs 14 residues. CDR1 and CDR2 (germline): SGHTA, FQGTGA. Full variable domain (outside the CDR3, taken from reference TRBV7-3 and TRBJ2-1): GAGVSQTPSNKVTEKGKYVELRCDPISGHTALYWYRQSLGQGPEFLIYFQGTGAADDSGLPNDRFFAVRPEGSVSTLKIQRTERGDSAVYLCASSFDTSYNEQFFGPGTRLTVL.